This TCR beta chain was recorded in a study of blood T cell repertoires in COVID-19. Sequencing was performed with immunoSEQ multiplex PCR; in TCRdb, only in-frame clones are kept and a portion is missing. The table has about 160,000 clones, approximately 84% seen once; the top ten hold approximately 21%. V gave up 4 bases and J gave up 1 base; unmatched junction bases: 0. Germline assignment: CDR1 LNHDA and CDR2 SQIVND (reference sequence). The CDR3 has 14 amino acids. Sequenced sample: peripheral blood. This receptor was identified in a woman aged 80 or over with acute or convalescent COVID-19. This rearrangement joins TRBV19 to TRBJ2-2; 7 bases agree with TRBD1. The CDR3 sequence is CASSRTGNTGELFF. CDR3 coding DNA: TGTGCCAGTAGTAGGACAGGGAACACCGGGGAGCTGTTTTTT.